This is a list of T cell receptor beta chains from one sample in a study of blood T cell repertoires in COVID-19. The table came from immunoSEQ multiplex PCR; TCRdb's copy has only in-frame clones and leaves some out. This table holds under 40,000 clones, over 85% found once. Sequencing was carried out using peripheral blood. These receptors were taken from a human donor with active COVID-19. The donor label of this sample is uncertain. The CDR3 runs from the conserved cysteine through the conserved F or W. Fields, in order: D gene, V gene, CDR3 length, clone size, J gene, CDR3 protein, CDR3 DNA. A D gene is named only where the DNA matches it firmly. Not all rows give a size; the values are once, few, many and, for expanded clones, a class.

d_call: -
v_call: TRBV19
cdr3_length: 14
clone_size: -
j_call: TRBJ1-1
cdr3_aa: CASSIGTANTEAFF
cdr3_nt: TGTGCCAGTAGTATAGGGACAGCGAACACTGAAGCTTTCTTT

d_call: -
v_call: TRBV19
cdr3_length: 14
clone_size: -
j_call: TRBJ2-1
cdr3_aa: CASSISSTSNEQFF
cdr3_nt: TGTGCCAGTAGTATTAGTAGCACCTCCAATGAGCAGTTCTTC

d_call: -
v_call: TRBV3-1/TRBV3-2
cdr3_length: 13
clone_size: -
j_call: TRBJ2-1
cdr3_aa: CASSQLSGGGQFF
cdr3_nt: TGTGCCAGCAGCCAATTATCGGGGGGCGGGCAGTTCTTC

d_call: -
v_call: TRBV7-9
cdr3_length: 15
clone_size: once
j_call: TRBJ2-7
cdr3_aa: CASSPQNPIPYEQYF
cdr3_nt: TGTGCCAGCAGCCCACAGAACCCGATCCCCTACGAGCAGTACTTC

d_call: TRBD1
v_call: TRBV13
cdr3_length: 13
clone_size: -
j_call: TRBJ2-7
cdr3_aa: CASRGQGLSEQYF
cdr3_nt: TGTGCCAGTAGGGGACAGGGGTTATCCGAGCAGTACTTC

d_call: TRBD2
v_call: TRBV4-2
cdr3_length: 15
clone_size: -
j_call: TRBJ2-1
cdr3_aa: CASSSIAGGYNEQFF
cdr3_nt: TGTGCCAGCAGCTCAATAGCGGGGGGCTACAATGAGCAGTTCTTC

d_call: -
v_call: TRBV19
cdr3_length: 17
clone_size: -
j_call: TRBJ2-7
cdr3_aa: CASSMGPSAGSSYEQYF
cdr3_nt: TGTGCCAGTAGTATGGGGCCGTCAGCGGGTAGCTCCTACGAGCAGTACTTC

d_call: TRBD1
v_call: TRBV6-2/TRBV6-3
cdr3_length: 18
clone_size: -
j_call: TRBJ1-5
cdr3_aa: CASSSPGTELYSNQPQHF
cdr3_nt: TGTGCCAGCAGTTCCCCCGGGACAGAACTCTATAGCAATCAGCCCCAGCATTTT

d_call: -
v_call: TRBV6-5
cdr3_length: 13
clone_size: -
j_call: TRBJ1-5
cdr3_aa: CASSRISNQPQHF
cdr3_nt: TGTGCCAGCAGCAGGATTAGCAATCAGCCCCAGCATTTT

d_call: TRBD2
v_call: TRBV29-1
cdr3_length: 13
clone_size: -
j_call: TRBJ2-7
cdr3_aa: CSVRGGLDYEQYF
cdr3_nt: TGCAGCGTTCGGGGGGGCCTTGACTACGAGCAGTACTTC

d_call: -
v_call: TRBV2
cdr3_length: 11
clone_size: -
j_call: TRBJ2-2
cdr3_aa: CAVPRVGELFF
cdr3_nt: TGTGCCGTACCCCGGGTGGGGGAGCTGTTTTTT

d_call: -
v_call: TRBV28
cdr3_length: 13
clone_size: once
j_call: TRBJ2-7
cdr3_aa: CAATGTLTYEQYF
cdr3_nt: TGTGCCGCCACCGGGACTCTGACCTACGAGCAGTACTTC

d_call: TRBD2
v_call: TRBV7-9
cdr3_length: 15
clone_size: -
j_call: TRBJ2-7
cdr3_aa: CASSRGLAGDYEQYF
cdr3_nt: TGTGCCAGCAGCAGAGGACTAGCGGGAGATTACGAGCAGTACTTC

d_call: -
v_call: TRBV6-1
cdr3_length: 18
clone_size: -
j_call: TRBJ2-7
cdr3_aa: CASSEGQVSDPRPLEQYF
cdr3_nt: TGTGCCAGCAGTGAAGGTCAGGTTTCGGATCCCCGGCCCTTAGAGCAGTACTTC

d_call: -
v_call: TRBV3-1/TRBV3-2
cdr3_length: 19
clone_size: -
j_call: TRBJ2-7
cdr3_aa: CASSQARRVRRDEIYEQYF
cdr3_nt: TGTGCCAGCAGCCAAGCTCGTCGGGTCCGGCGGGACGAAATCTACGAGCAGTACTTC

d_call: TRBD1
v_call: TRBV11-3
cdr3_length: 15
clone_size: -
j_call: TRBJ2-5
cdr3_aa: CASSPRQGGVETQYF
cdr3_nt: TGTGCCAGCAGCCCGCGACAGGGTGGTGTAGAGACCCAGTACTTC

d_call: TRBD1
v_call: TRBV14
cdr3_length: 14
clone_size: -
j_call: TRBJ1-2
cdr3_aa: CASSQTGSNYGYTF
cdr3_nt: TGTGCCAGCAGCCAGACAGGGTCTAACTATGGCTACACCTTC

d_call: -
v_call: TRBV6-5
cdr3_length: 14
clone_size: -
j_call: TRBJ2-7
cdr3_aa: CASRQKPSHDEQYF
cdr3_nt: TGTGCCAGCAGACAGAAACCTTCACACGACGAGCAGTACTTC

d_call: -
v_call: TRBV6-5
cdr3_length: 14
clone_size: -
j_call: TRBJ2-7
cdr3_aa: CASGWTANSYEQYF
cdr3_nt: TGTGCCAGCGGATGGACAGCGAACTCCTACGAGCAGTACTTC

d_call: -
v_call: TRBV29-1
cdr3_length: 14
clone_size: -
j_call: TRBJ1-2
cdr3_aa: CSVEDDRMRQGYTF
cdr3_nt: TGCAGCGTTGAAGACGACAGGATGCGGCAAGGCTACACCTTC

d_call: -
v_call: TRBV27
cdr3_length: 15
clone_size: -
j_call: TRBJ2-1
cdr3_aa: CASSFKGGTVNEQFF
cdr3_nt: TGTGCCAGCAGTTTCAAAGGCGGGACGGTCAATGAGCAGTTCTTC

d_call: TRBD1
v_call: TRBV2
cdr3_length: 14
clone_size: -
j_call: TRBJ1-4
cdr3_aa: CASTPGQSNEKLFF
cdr3_nt: TGTGCCAGCACCCCGGGACAGTCTAATGAAAAACTGTTTTTT

d_call: -
v_call: TRBV9
cdr3_length: 11
clone_size: -
j_call: TRBJ2-1
cdr3_aa: CASSDRDKQFF
cdr3_nt: TGTGCCAGCAGCGACCGGGACAAGCAGTTCTTC

d_call: TRBD1
v_call: TRBV18
cdr3_length: 15
clone_size: -
j_call: TRBJ2-7
cdr3_aa: CASSPSTGGTYEQYF
cdr3_nt: TGTGCCAGCTCACCAAGTACAGGGGGCACCTACGAGCAGTACTTC

d_call: -
v_call: TRBV2
cdr3_length: 17
clone_size: -
j_call: TRBJ1-3
cdr3_aa: CASSEALWGGSGNTIYF
cdr3_nt: TGTGCCAGCAGTGAAGCGCTTTGGGGGGGAAGTGGAAACACCATATATTTT

d_call: -
v_call: TRBV7-2
cdr3_length: 14
clone_size: -
j_call: TRBJ2-4
cdr3_aa: CASSPDSSPNIQYF
cdr3_nt: TGTGCCAGCAGCCCGGACAGTTCTCCCAACATTCAGTACTTC

d_call: TRBD2
v_call: TRBV7-6
cdr3_length: 14
clone_size: -
j_call: TRBJ2-1
cdr3_aa: CASSFMRESNEQFF
cdr3_nt: TGTGCCAGCAGCTTTATGCGGGAGAGCAATGAGCAGTTCTTC